This note documents a single T cell receptor (beta chain) sequence. Its target is not known. PCR involved 60 Vbeta and 13 Jbeta primers. Sequencing used immunoSEQ multiplex PCR; TCRdb keeps in-frame clones, though not all of them. Of approximately 110,000 clones detected, about 81% appear once; the ten largest clones hold 2% to 2.5%. The data belong to a study of cytomegalovirus exposure and HLA in healthy donors. Study-level points and caveats: A prior analysis recorded that most TCR beta V segments were productive about 87% or about 30% of the time. Most TCR sequences were rare, but some public TCRs occurred in many donors. Within a later analysis, the majority of CMV-associated TCR beta chains appeared HLA-restricted.

This receptor was taken from a man aged 25 to 40 in good health and CMV-seronegative. The sample was PBMCs.

The CDR3 region is CASSLAGRSTDTQYF. CDR3 coding DNA: TGTGCCAGCAGCTTGGCCGGCAGGAGCACAGATACGCAGTATTTT. This chain uses TRBV5-6 with TRBJ2-3; D is unresolved. The CDR3 sequence is 15 residues long. V was pared by 0 bases and J by 0 bases, with 8 bases between. CDR1 is SGHDT and CDR2 is YYEEEE in the germline V gene.